A selection of T cell receptor beta chains follows, all from one sample in a study of T cells after somatic rescue of genetic block. Clones were sequenced by immunoSEQ multiplex PCR, and TCRdb holds only the in-frame ones, with some missing. The repertoire includes tens of thousands of clones, around 93% of them detected once, and just under 3% sits in the top ten. The sample was peripheral blood mononuclear cells (PBMCs). Source of these receptors: a man in his forties. The CDR3 runs from the conserved cysteine through the conserved F or W. The order of the fields is J gene, D gene, CDR3 length, clone size, V gene, CDR3 DNA, CDR3 protein. D genes are given only for firm matches. Clone size is stated in some rows and not others, as once, few, many or a class when expanded.

J gene: TRBJ1-5
D gene: -
CDR3 length: 14
clone size: -
V gene: TRBV6-5
CDR3 DNA: TGTGCCAGCAGTTACTCGGAGTTGGGGGCAGCCCAGCATTTT
CDR3 protein: CASSYSELGAAQHF

J gene: TRBJ2-1
D gene: -
CDR3 length: 15
clone size: -
V gene: TRBV10-3
CDR3 DNA: TGTGCCATCAGTGCCCAGGGAAAGACCTACAATGAGCAGTTCTTC
CDR3 protein: CAISAQGKTYNEQFF

J gene: TRBJ1-2
D gene: -
CDR3 length: 13
clone size: -
V gene: TRBV5-1
CDR3 DNA: TGCGCCAGCAGCTTGGGGCAGTATTATGGCTACACCTTC
CDR3 protein: CASSLGQYYGYTF

J gene: TRBJ2-3
D gene: -
CDR3 length: 15
clone size: -
V gene: TRBV10-2
CDR3 DNA: TGCGCCAGCAGGGGCGGGACGGCCAGCACAGATACGCAGTATTTT
CDR3 protein: CASRGGTASTDTQYF

J gene: TRBJ1-2
D gene: -
CDR3 length: 15
clone size: once
V gene: TRBV6-1
CDR3 DNA: TGTGCCAGCAGTGACATACTAATTTCTAACTATGGCTACACCTTC
CDR3 protein: CASSDILISNYGYTF

J gene: TRBJ2-4
D gene: TRBD1
CDR3 length: 16
clone size: -
V gene: TRBV30
CDR3 DNA: TGTGCCTGGAGAAGCCCAAGGACAGGGGCAAAAAACATTCAGTACTTC
CDR3 protein: CAWRSPRTGAKNIQYF

J gene: TRBJ2-3
D gene: -
CDR3 length: 12
clone size: few
V gene: TRBV4-2
CDR3 DNA: TGTGCCAGCAGCCAAGGAGGGTATACGCAGTATTTT
CDR3 protein: CASSQGGYTQYF

J gene: TRBJ1-5
D gene: -
CDR3 length: 13
clone size: -
V gene: TRBV7-7
CDR3 DNA: TGTGCTAGCAGCTTAGGGGTTGGTCAGCCCCAGCATTTT
CDR3 protein: CASSLGVGQPQHF

J gene: TRBJ1-2
D gene: TRBD1
CDR3 length: 13
clone size: -
V gene: TRBV30
CDR3 DNA: TGTGCCTGGGGACAGGGCTTGGGCTATGGCTACACCTTC
CDR3 protein: CAWGQGLGYGYTF

J gene: TRBJ1-5
D gene: -
CDR3 length: 15
clone size: -
V gene: TRBV5-6
CDR3 DNA: TGTGCCAGCAGCTTGATGGGCAGAACGGATCAGCCCCAGCATTTT
CDR3 protein: CASSLMGRTDQPQHF

J gene: TRBJ2-7
D gene: -
CDR3 length: 12
clone size: -
V gene: TRBV7-9
CDR3 DNA: TGTGCCAGCAGCTCCGACTATTACGAGCAGTACTTC
CDR3 protein: CASSSDYYEQYF

J gene: TRBJ1-2
D gene: TRBD1
CDR3 length: 16
clone size: -
V gene: TRBV14
CDR3 DNA: TGTGCCAGCAGCACTCGGACAGGACCAGCTAACTATGGCTACACCTTC
CDR3 protein: CASSTRTGPANYGYTF

J gene: TRBJ2-5
D gene: -
CDR3 length: 14
clone size: -
V gene: TRBV5-1
CDR3 DNA: TGCGCCAGCAGCTTGGATGGCGGGGCAGAGACCCAGTACTTC
CDR3 protein: CASSLDGGAETQYF

J gene: TRBJ1-1
D gene: -
CDR3 length: 14
clone size: -
V gene: TRBV19
CDR3 DNA: TGTGCCAGTAGTATAGATAGGGACGCCTCTGAAGCTTTCTTT
CDR3 protein: CASSIDRDASEAFF

J gene: TRBJ2-1
D gene: -
CDR3 length: 14
clone size: -
V gene: TRBV7-3
CDR3 DNA: TGTGCCAGCAGCTTAAGGTGGACAGACTCGGAGCAGTTCTTC
CDR3 protein: CASSLRWTDSEQFF

J gene: TRBJ2-5
D gene: -
CDR3 length: 15
clone size: -
V gene: TRBV7-2
CDR3 DNA: TGTGCCAGCAGAAAAGTCGCCGGGGGCGGACAGACCCAGTACTTC
CDR3 protein: CASRKVAGGGQTQYF

J gene: TRBJ1-4
D gene: -
CDR3 length: 16
clone size: -
V gene: TRBV19
CDR3 DNA: TGTGCCAGTAGCCGACCCGGGCGTGGGGCTAATGAAAAACTGTTTTTT
CDR3 protein: CASSRPGRGANEKLFF

J gene: TRBJ2-7
D gene: -
CDR3 length: 16
clone size: -
V gene: TRBV7-2
CDR3 DNA: TGTGCCAGCAGCTTAGCGCGAGGGGGAGGGCCCTACGAGCAGTACTTC
CDR3 protein: CASSLARGGGPYEQYF

J gene: TRBJ2-3
D gene: -
CDR3 length: 14
clone size: -
V gene: TRBV29-1
CDR3 DNA: TGCAGCGTTGAATGGGGGGATAGGCCAGATACGCAGTATTTT
CDR3 protein: CSVEWGDRPDTQYF

J gene: TRBJ2-1
D gene: -
CDR3 length: 15
clone size: once
V gene: TRBV7-8
CDR3 DNA: TGTGCCAGCAGCCCCACCGAGGGCCTTTTAAATGAGCAGTTCTTC
CDR3 protein: CASSPTEGLLNEQFF

J gene: TRBJ1-5
D gene: -
CDR3 length: 17
clone size: -
V gene: TRBV18
CDR3 DNA: TGTGCCAGCTCACCGTCAGGGCAGGGTGGTAGCAATCAGCCCCAGCATTTT
CDR3 protein: CASSPSGQGGSNQPQHF

J gene: TRBJ2-5
D gene: TRBD1
CDR3 length: 16
clone size: -
V gene: TRBV6-5
CDR3 DNA: TGTGCCAGCAGTTACTCCGGGACAGCGACGCGGGAGACCCAGTACTTC
CDR3 protein: CASSYSGTATRETQYF

J gene: TRBJ1-1
D gene: -
CDR3 length: 14
clone size: -
V gene: TRBV6-5
CDR3 DNA: TGTGCCAGCACCCCCTGGAAAAAGAACACTGAAGCTTTCTTT
CDR3 protein: CASTPWKKNTEAFF

J gene: TRBJ1-5
D gene: -
CDR3 length: 13
clone size: -
V gene: TRBV6-5
CDR3 DNA: TGTGCCAGCAGTGTACAGGGCAATCAGCCCCAGCATTTT
CDR3 protein: CASSVQGNQPQHF

J gene: TRBJ1-2
D gene: -
CDR3 length: 16
clone size: -
V gene: TRBV6-5
CDR3 DNA: TGTGCCAGCAGTTACTCGAGTAGTCTGCAAAACTATGGCTACACCTTC
CDR3 protein: CASSYSSSLQNYGYTF

J gene: TRBJ2-5
D gene: -
CDR3 length: 16
clone size: -
V gene: TRBV9
CDR3 DNA: TGTGCCAGCAGCGCAACAGGGGGGGACTCCCAAGAGACCCAGTACTTC
CDR3 protein: CASSATGGDSQETQYF

J gene: TRBJ1-4
D gene: -
CDR3 length: 15
clone size: -
V gene: TRBV6-5
CDR3 DNA: TGTGCCAGCAGCCGAGACAGGCGGACTAATGAAAAACTGTTTTTT
CDR3 protein: CASSRDRRTNEKLFF

J gene: TRBJ1-5
D gene: -
CDR3 length: 15
clone size: -
V gene: TRBV19
CDR3 DNA: TGTGCCAGCAGACCGGGGGGAGGAGGCAATCAGCCCCAGCATTTT
CDR3 protein: CASRPGGGGNQPQHF

J gene: TRBJ2-3
D gene: -
CDR3 length: 13
clone size: few
V gene: TRBV13
CDR3 DNA: TGTGCCAGCAGTTTTGGAGGGGCAGATACGCAGTATTTT
CDR3 protein: CASSFGGADTQYF

J gene: TRBJ2-1
D gene: TRBD2
CDR3 length: 15
clone size: -
V gene: TRBV6-1
CDR3 DNA: TGTGCCAGCAGTGGCCCGGCGCTAGCGGAGAATGAGCAGTTCTTC
CDR3 protein: CASSGPALAENEQFF

J gene: TRBJ2-7
D gene: TRBD2
CDR3 length: 15
clone size: -
V gene: TRBV14
CDR3 DNA: TGTGCCAGCAGCGTTAGCGGGGGGGCAACCTACGAGCAGTACTTC
CDR3 protein: CASSVSGGATYEQYF

J gene: TRBJ2-2
D gene: -
CDR3 length: 13
clone size: -
V gene: TRBV10-1
CDR3 DNA: TGCGCCCACCGGACCCCGAACACCGGGGAGCTGTTTTTT
CDR3 protein: CAHRTPNTGELFF

J gene: TRBJ1-5
D gene: -
CDR3 length: 16
clone size: -
V gene: TRBV4-1
CDR3 DNA: TGCGCCAGCAGCCCAGGACCGTTTAATAGCAATCAGCCCCAGCATTTT
CDR3 protein: CASSPGPFNSNQPQHF

J gene: TRBJ2-7
D gene: TRBD2
CDR3 length: 14
clone size: -
V gene: TRBV5-6
CDR3 DNA: TGTGCCAGCAGCTGGGGACTAGCGGGAGGGGGGCAGTACTTC
CDR3 protein: CASSWGLAGGGQYF

J gene: TRBJ2-1
D gene: TRBD1
CDR3 length: 16
clone size: once
V gene: TRBV29-1
CDR3 DNA: TGCAGCGTTTCGAAGTCGACAGGGGTCCATTACAATGAGCAGTTCTTC
CDR3 protein: CSVSKSTGVHYNEQFF

J gene: TRBJ1-6
D gene: -
CDR3 length: 14
clone size: -
V gene: TRBV6-1
CDR3 DNA: TGTGCCAGCACCCTTGAGGGTGGGGTTTTGGCCCTCCACTTT
CDR3 protein: CASTLEGGVLALHF

J gene: TRBJ2-3
D gene: -
CDR3 length: 15
clone size: -
V gene: TRBV7-8
CDR3 DNA: TGTGCCAGCAGCTTAGGGGGATTGTTTACAGATACGCAGTATTTT
CDR3 protein: CASSLGGLFTDTQYF